These 26 T cell receptor beta chains share one sample of origin, sequenced in a study of response to subunit inactivated influenza vaccine. Each CDR3 protein gets one entry after TCRdb re-called the RT-PCR reads with MiXCR. The sample gives approximately 570,000 distinct CDR3 sequences, less than 10% of which show up once; under 15% is in the top ten. Sequencing used PBMCs from blood, obtained about 23 months after vaccination. The origin of the receptors is a man aged 50-75 years who received an inactivated influenza vaccine.

This clonotype was found a few times. The chain is built from TRBV7-3 and TRBJ2-7, with 8 nucleotides matching TRBD1. The V gene end was trimmed by 1 base and the J gene end by 2 bases; junction bases not matched to a gene: 10. CDR1 SGHTA and CDR2 FQGTGA come from the germline V gene. The CDR3 spans 17 residues. The CDR3 DNA follows: TGTGCCAGCAGCTTAAAGGCGGTAGGGACAGGAGCCTACGAGCAGTACTTC. It encodes CASSLKAVGTGAYEQYF.

This clonotype was observed a handful of times. The V call is TRBV20-1, the J call TRBJ2-3, with D maybe TRBD1 (6 bases). CDR1 is DFQATT and CDR2 is SNEGSKA in the germline V gene (reference sequence). The CDR3 is 18 residues long. V was trimmed by 3 bases and J by 3 bases, leaving 25 bases between them. CDR3 region: CSASLPLHRDGGTDTQYF. CDR3 DNA: TGCAGTGCTAGTCTACCCTTGCACAGGGATGGTGGTACAGATACGCAGTATTTT.

The chain combines TRBV5-1 with TRBJ2-7, with D tentatively TRBD2 (5 bases). The V and J ends lost 4 bases and 1 base respectively, with 18 bases between them. Germline CDR1 SGHRS, CDR2 YFSETQ. This CDR3 comprises 16 residues. The CDR3 region has the DNA TGCGCCAGCAGCCACTCTACGGGAACCAGTTCCTACGAGCAGTACTTC. Protein product: CASSHSTGTSSYEQYF.

This chain uses TRBV27 with TRBJ1-4; 11 nucleotides agree with TRBD1. Per germline, CDR1 MNHEY and CDR2 SMNVEV (reference sequence). V lost 6 bases to trimming and J lost 6 bases; unmatched junction nucleotides: 6. The CDR3 totals 15 residues. The CDR3 DNA is TGTGCCAGCAGAGGACAGGGGGCGCGTGATGAAAAACTGTTTTTT. It is translated as CASRGQGARDEKLFF.

This clonotype came up a few times. The chain uses TRBV6-1 and TRBJ2-1; 12 nucleotides match TRBD2. Trimming cost V 6 bases and J 6 bases; bases outside gene matches: 6. CDR1 and CDR2 (germline): MNHNS, SASEGT. This CDR3 is 15 amino acids long. The CDR3 is CASSRLAGATNEQFF. The CDR3 coding sequence is TGTGCCAGCAGCCGACTAGCGGGGGCCACCAATGAGCAGTTCTTC.

This chain links TRBV2 with TRBJ1-3, with no clear D. V shed 7 bases and J shed 4 bases, with 11 bases lying between them. The CDR3 is 13 amino acids. CDR1 and CDR2 from the germline V gene are SNHLY and FYNNEI. The CDR3 DNA follows: TGTGCCAGCACCCCAGAGGAGGGAAACACCATATATTTT. Encoded protein: CASTPEEGNTIYF.

This clonotype was recorded many times. The chain is built from TRBV19 and TRBJ1-1; D remains unclear. This CDR3 comprises 13 residues. Looked up from germline, CDR1 is LNHDA and CDR2 is SQIVND (reference sequence). Trimming shortened V by 3 bases and J by 0 bases, and 5 bases separated the two germline ends. CDR3 DNA: TGTGCCAGTAGTATTTCTTTGAACACTGAAGCTTTCTTT. Protein: CASSISLNTEAFF.

The V and J genes are TRBV12-3 or TRBV12-4 and TRBJ1-5; D is unclear. The CDR3 has 14 amino acids. Deletions cut 1 base from V and 9 bases from J, with 13 bases between. In nucleotides, the CDR3 is TGTGCCAGCAGTTTAGGGTCCGGCCGGGGGCCCCAGCATTTT. It yields the protein CASSLGSGRGPQHF.

This rearrangement joins TRBV28 to TRBJ1-1; TRBD1 is a possible D gene (6 bases). Germline-derived CDR1 and CDR2 are MDHEN and SYDVKM. CDR3 length: 13 residues. The germline V and J ends were trimmed by 6 bases and 5 bases, with 13 bases remaining between them. CDR3 in amino acids: CASSPPTGTEAFF. As DNA, the CDR3 is TGTGCCAGCAGCCCCCCCACAGGGACTGAAGCTTTCTTT. The whole variable domain, remainder taken from reference TRBV28 and TRBJ1-1, is DVKVTQSSRYLVKRTGEKVFLECVQDMDHENMFWYRQDPGLGLRLIYFSYDVKMKEKGDIPEGYSVSREKKERFSLILESASTNQTSMYLCASSPPTGTEAFFGQGTRLTVV.

This clonotype was seen only a few times. This chain links TRBV20-1 with TRBJ1-6; D is undetermined. This CDR3 has 17 residues. The ends were cut back, 1 base at V and 9 bases at J, with 22 bases in the middle. Germline V gives CDR1 DFQATT, CDR2 SNEGSKA (reference sequence). The CDR3 protein is CSARGQTPGMVGSPLHF. The CDR3 region has the DNA TGCAGTGCTAGAGGCCAAACCCCCGGCATGGTTGGTTCACCCCTCCACTTT.

This clonotype was found a few times. The CDR3 loop is CASSQDHQGNQPQHF. The CDR3, as DNA: TGCGCCAGCAGCCAAGATCACCAGGGAAATCAGCCCCAGCATTTT. The chain recombines TRBV4-3 with TRBJ1-5; a weak D match, TRBD1 (5 bases). Trimming cost V 0 bases and J 4 bases, with 10 bases left between them. CDR1 and CDR2 from the germline V gene are LGHNA and YSLEER. The CDR3 extends over 15 amino acids.

The rearrangement uses TRBV11-2 and TRBJ2-1; 9 bases agree with TRBD1. CDR1 is SGHAT and CDR2 is FQNNGV in the germline V gene. The junction had 17 bases not matched to a gene; V was cut back by 5 bases and J by 0 bases. The CDR3 spans 20 residues. The DNA for the CDR3 is TGTGCCAGCAGCCCCGGGACAGGGCGCGTCGGACAGCGCTCCTACAATGAGCAGTTCTTC. Protein product: CASSPGTGRVGQRSYNEQFF.

This clonotype was detected ten times or more. The DNA of the CDR3 is TGTGCCAGCAGATCCCCTATAGACAGGCATGGCTACACCTTC. Translated, it gives CASRSPIDRHGYTF. This chain uses TRBV7-8 with TRBJ1-2; D is perhaps TRBD1 (6 bases). CDR3 length: 14 residues. Trimming left V 6 bases short and J 6 bases short, with 17 bases between. CDR1 is SGHVS and CDR2 is FQNEAQ in the germline V gene.

This clonotype was picked up many times. The chain employs TRBV3-1 and TRBJ1-5; D ambiguous. Per germline, CDR1 LGHDT and CDR2 YNNKEL (reference sequence). Trimming stripped 0 bases from V and 0 bases from J, with 6 bases between. There are 15 residues in the CDR3. The CDR3 here is CASSQEGNSNQPQHF. CDR3 nucleotide sequence: TGTGCCAGCAGCCAAGAGGGGAATAGCAATCAGCCCCAGCATTTT.

This clonotype showed up just a few times. The chain recombines TRBV20-1 with TRBJ2-1; TRBD1 or TRBD2 may be the D gene (5 bases each). CDR1 and CDR2 from the germline V gene are DFQATT and SNEGSKA (reference sequence). This CDR3 region has 13 residues. V was shortened by 6 bases and J by 7 bases, with 16 bases between the two germline ends. The CDR3 sequence: CSAGTPLRNEQFF. In nucleotides, the CDR3 is TGCAGTGCAGGGACCCCCCTACGGAATGAGCAGTTCTTC.

In its sample, this clonotype was seen many times. The rearrangement uses TRBV27 and TRBJ1-5; unclear D gene. This CDR3 has 13 residues. CDR1 MNHEY and CDR2 SMNVEV come from the germline V gene (reference sequence). V was cut by 5 bases and J by 3 bases, with 8 bases left in between. The CDR3 bases are TGTGCCAGCAGTACCGGGATCAATCAGCCCCAGCATTTT. Residues: CASSTGINQPQHF.

This clonotype has just a few counts. In DNA form, the CDR3 reads TGTGCCAGCACCCTAGAGGGGGGCGGTGAGACCCAGTACTTC. Translated, it gives CASTLEGGGETQYF. The chain has TRBV12-3 or TRBV12-4 and TRBJ2-5; possibly TRBD1 or TRBD2 for D (6 bases each). V lost 7 bases to trimming and J lost 5 bases, with 17 bases between them. The length of the CDR3 is 14 residues.

The sample holds many counts of this clonotype. This sequence joins TRBV7-2 and TRBJ2-3, with TRBD2 matching over 14 bases. V shed 3 bases, J shed 9 bases, and the junction held 5 bases outside the gene matches. The CDR3 covers 15 residues. CDR1 and CDR2 (germline): SGHTA, FQGNSA. CDR3 nucleotide sequence: TGTGCCAGCAGCTTCGGGACTAGCGGGAGAGCCACGCAGTATTTT. Protein sequence: CASSFGTSGRATQYF.

Only a few counts were recorded for this clonotype. The rearrangement links TRBV6-2 or TRBV6-3 to TRBJ2-7; 9 positions agree with TRBD1. V gave up 5 bases and J gave up 1 base; unmatched junction bases: 12. The CDR3 totals 17 residues. Germline V gene sequence: CDR1 MNHEY, CDR2 SVGEGT. Written as DNA, the CDR3 is TGTGCCAGCAGTAAAAGAATAGGACAGGGGCTTTCCTACGAGCAGTACTTC. It translates to CASSKRIGQGLSYEQYF.

This clonotype was seen many times. The chain couples TRBV5-6 to TRBJ1-3; D uncertain. The CDR3 is 13 residues long. The germline CDR1 and CDR2 sequences are SGHDT and YYEEEE. V was cut by 4 bases and J by 11 bases, with 16 bases left in between. This CDR3 reads CASSRDTSLAIYF. CDR3 bases: TGTGCCAGCAGCAGAGACACCTCCTTGGCCATATATTTT.

A word on this clonotype: A junction boundary mismatches the germline segment, possibly from a read error. CDR3: CASSEFREAQYF. The CDR3 DNA is TGTGCCAGCTCGGAATTTCGAGAGGCCCAGTACTTC. V usage is TRBV18 and J usage is TRBJ2-5; D not resolved. CDR3 length: 12 amino acids. Germline V CDR1 and CDR2: KGHSH, LQKENI. Supplemented by reference TRBV18 and TRBJ2-5, the full variable domain reads NAGVMQNPRHLVRRRGQEARLRCSPMKGHSHVYWYRQLPEEGLKFMVYLQKENIIDESGMPKERFSAEFPKEGPSILRIQQVVRGDSAAYFCASSEFREAQYFGPGTRLLVL.

The chain has TRBV2 and TRBJ2-1; TRBD1 agrees at 9 bases. V dropped 5 bases and J dropped 6; count of bases not matched to a gene: 8. This CDR3 has 15 amino acids. The germline V gene encodes CDR1 SNHLY and CDR2 FYNNEI. The CDR3 coding sequence is TGTGCCAGCAGTACCGGGGACAGGGAGGGCAATGAGCAGTTCTTC. Translating gives CASSTGDREGNEQFF.

As regards this clonotype: Sequence at one end of the junction differs from germline and may be a read error. The rearrangement links TRBV4-3 to TRBJ1-1, with 9 bases aligning to TRBD1. The germline V gene has CDR1 LGHNA and CDR2 YSLEER. The length of the CDR3 is 14 residues. CDR3 protein: CASRQGTGFTEAFF. In DNA form, the CDR3 reads TGCGCCAGCAGACAAGGGACAGGGTTCACTGAAGCTTTCTTT.

This clonotype was counted ten times or more. The chain carries TRBV7-9 and TRBJ2-5; TRBD2 aligns across 12 bases. CDR3 size: 16 residues. The trim removed 7 bases at V and 2 bases at J, leaving 8 bases unmatched. Germline-derived CDR1 and CDR2 are SEHNR and FQNEAQ (reference sequence). The CDR3 bases are TGTGCCAGCACCTTGACTAGCGGGAGATTACAAGAGACCCAGTACTTC. Its protein is CASTLTSGRLQETQYF.

This clonotype was detected a few times. The chain links TRBV7-2 to TRBJ2-7; no firm D call. The CDR3 extends over 14 amino acids. CDR1 and CDR2 from the germline V gene are SGHTA and FQGNSA. Deletions cut 8 bases from V and 6 bases from J, with 20 bases between. The CDR3 protein is CASAAAANRPEQYF. The CDR3, as DNA: TGTGCCAGCGCCGCGGCGGCCAACCGCCCCGAGCAGTACTTC. Together with reference TRBV7-2 and TRBJ2-7, the CDR3 gives the full variable domain: GAGVSQSPSNKVTEKGKDVELRCDPISGHTALYWYRQSLGQGLEFLIYFQGNSAPDKSGLPSDRFSAERTGGSVSTLTIQRTQQEDSAVYLCASAAAANRPEQYFGPGTRLTVT.

V gene TRBV7-6 combines with J gene TRBJ2-7; 12 nucleotides align to TRBD1. CDR3 length: 16 residues. Germline loops: CDR1 SGHVS, CDR2 FNYEAQ. Trimming removed 5 bases from V and 6 bases from J; junction bases left unmatched: 11. DNA of the CDR3: TGTGCCAGCAGCCCTAGGGGGGACAGGGGGCACAGCGAGCAGTACTTC. Protein product: CASSPRGDRGHSEQYF.